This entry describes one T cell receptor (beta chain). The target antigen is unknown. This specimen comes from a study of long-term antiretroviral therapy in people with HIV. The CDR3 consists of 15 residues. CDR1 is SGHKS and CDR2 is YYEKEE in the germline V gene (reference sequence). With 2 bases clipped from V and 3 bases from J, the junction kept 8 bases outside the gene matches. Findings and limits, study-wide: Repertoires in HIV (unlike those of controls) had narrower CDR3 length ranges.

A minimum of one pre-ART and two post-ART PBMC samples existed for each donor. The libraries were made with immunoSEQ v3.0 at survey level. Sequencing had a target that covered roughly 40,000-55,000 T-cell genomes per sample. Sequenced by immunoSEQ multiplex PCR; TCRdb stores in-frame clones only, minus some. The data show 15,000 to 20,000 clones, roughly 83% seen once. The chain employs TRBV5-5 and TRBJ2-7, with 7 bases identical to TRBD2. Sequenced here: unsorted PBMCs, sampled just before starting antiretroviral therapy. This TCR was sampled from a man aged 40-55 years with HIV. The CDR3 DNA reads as TGTGCCAGCAGCTTCGACGGACTAGGGGACTACGAGCAGTACTTC. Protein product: CASSFDGLGDYEQYF. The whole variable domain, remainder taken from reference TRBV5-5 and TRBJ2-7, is DAGVTQSPTHLIKTRGQQVTLRCSPISGHKSVSWYQQVLGQGPQFIFQYYEKEERGRGNFPDRFSARQFPNYSSELNVNALLLGDSALYLCASSFDGLGDYEQYFGPGTRLTVT.